Below, 18 T cell receptor beta chains from the same sample are listed, as sequenced in a study of CD8 T cells in Susac syndrome. cDNA came from roughly 0.47 to 1 ug RNA primed by random hexamers. TCRdb fed the immunoSEQ multiplex PCR reads into MiXCR, producing one record per CDR3 protein. The table lists approximately 200,000 distinct CDR3 sequences, 90% to 97% of them singletons. The sample comprised CD4+ T cells from PBMCs. The receptors originated from a human donor with multiple sclerosis.

The chain is built from TRBV5-4 and TRBJ2-5, with 7 bases lining up with TRBD1. CDR3 length: 16 amino acids. Germline values: CDR1 SGHNT, CDR2 YYREEE (reference sequence). The junction had 8 bases not matched to a gene; V was cut back by 1 base and J by 2 bases. The CDR3 is CASSLMTGSFQETQYF. The CDR3 coding sequence is TGTGCCAGCAGCTTGATGACAGGGTCATTTCAAGAGACCCAGTACTTC.

CDR3 amino acids: CAWSDSRTDTQYF. The CDR3 region has the DNA TGTGCCTGGAGTGACTCACGGACAGATACGCAGTATTTT. The rearrangement joins TRBV30 to TRBJ2-3; D gene uncertain. Germline V gene data show CDR1 as GTSNPN and CDR2 as SVGIG (reference sequence). This CDR3 has 13 amino acids. V was clipped by 1 base and J by 3 bases, with 8 bases between them.

This clonotype was recorded once. The rearrangement joins TRBV20-1 to TRBJ1-1; D remains unclear. Germline CDR1 reads DFQATT; CDR2 reads SNEGSKA (reference sequence). The CDR3 consists of 12 residues. Trimming stripped 0 bases from V and 5 bases from J, with 7 bases between. CDR3 DNA: TGCAGTGCTAGAGATATGGGGACTGAAGCTTTCTTT. Its protein product is CSARDMGTEAFF.

This clonotype was observed a few times. This chain links TRBV6-5 with TRBJ2-3; D remains ambiguous. The V and J ends lost 1 base and 1 base respectively, with 3 bases between them. Germline V lookup: CDR1 MNHEY, CDR2 SVGAGI. The CDR3 has 13 residues. The CDR3, as DNA: TGTGCCAGCAGTTACTGGCGCACAGATACGCAGTATTTT. The encoded protein is CASSYWRTDTQYF.

J is TRBJ2-2 and V is TRBV20-1; 10 bases are shared with TRBD1. This CDR3 spans 13 amino acids. From germline, CDR1 is DFQATT and CDR2 SNEGSKA (reference sequence). Trimming took 5 bases from V and 4 from J; bases not matched to a gene: 1. CDR3 loop: CSAWDRGTGELFF. DNA for the CDR3: TGCAGTGCTTGGGACAGGGGCACCGGGGAGCTGTTTTTT.

The chain couples TRBV11-1 to TRBJ1-1, with D uncertain. Germline CDR1 is SGHAT and CDR2 is FQDESV (reference sequence). The CDR3 runs to 13 residues. V lost 5 bases and J lost 1, with 8 bases in between. In DNA, the CDR3 is TGTGCCAGCAGCCGTGACAAGAACACTGAAGCTTTCTTT. It encodes CASSRDKNTEAFF.

This sequence joins TRBV7-8 and TRBJ1-2, with D perhaps matching TRBD1 (5 bases). Germline assignment: CDR1 SGHVS and CDR2 FQNEAQ. Between the trimmed V and J ends, which lost 0 bases and 2 bases, there was a span of 13 bases. The CDR3 runs to 16 residues. The CDR3 DNA is TGTGCCAGCAGCTTAGCTCCGGGGGGGGTGAACTATGGCTACACCTTC. Translating gives CASSLAPGGVNYGYTF.

The rearrangement joins TRBV7-9 to TRBJ1-5; 11 nucleotides align to TRBD1. CDR3 length equals 16 residues. CDR1 SEHNR and CDR2 FQNEAQ come from the germline V gene (reference sequence). V shed 5 bases, J shed 6 bases, and the junction held 9 bases outside the gene matches. The DNA of the CDR3 is TGTGCCAGCAGCCCAGGCGGGACAGGGGGAGGTCAGCCCCAGCATTTT. Its protein is CASSPGGTGGGQPQHF.

This CDR3 reads CSGLLAGGNNEQFF. As DNA, the CDR3 is TGCAGTGGGCTCCTAGCGGGGGGTAACAATGAGCAGTTCTTC. J is TRBJ2-1 and V is TRBV20-1, with 11 nucleotides matching TRBD2. This CDR3 spans 14 amino acids. In germline, CDR1 is DFQATT, CDR2 SNEGSKA (reference sequence). V lost 7 bases to trimming and J lost 5 bases; unmatched junction nucleotides: 7.

V gene TRBV6-6 combines with J gene TRBJ2-7; D unclear. The V and J ends lost 2 bases and 1 base respectively, with 6 bases between them. The CDR3 is made up of 13 amino acids. Germline loops: CDR1 MNHNY, CDR2 SVGAGI (reference sequence). In nucleotides, the CDR3 is TGTGCCAGCAGTTACGGTTATTCCTACGAGCAGTACTTC. Translation gives CASSYGYSYEQYF.

The chain combines TRBV11-2 with TRBJ2-7; D uncertain. The CDR3 is made up of 15 amino acids. The V gene lost 6 bases and the J gene lost 0 bases, with 15 bases spanning the gap. Germline loops: CDR1 SGHAT, CDR2 FQNNGV. Here the CDR3 DNA reads TGTGCCAGCAGTTACGCCGGGTCCGGCTCCTACGAGCAGTACTTC. This sequence encodes CASSYAGSGSYEQYF.

The chain combines TRBV5-1 with TRBJ1-2; D remains unclear. Trimming stripped 4 bases from V and 4 bases from J, with 17 bases between. Germline V CDR1 and CDR2: SGHRS, YFSETQ. This CDR3 has 15 residues. As DNA, the CDR3 is TGCGCCAGCAGCCCCGGGGTCCTCGGGAGCTATGGCTACACCTTC. It specifies CASSPGVLGSYGYTF.

The V gene is TRBV4-3, the J gene TRBJ1-2, with 7 positions matching TRBD1. V shed 4 bases, J shed 0 bases, and the junction held 8 bases outside the gene matches. The CDR3 runs 16 residues. Germline values: CDR1 LGHNA, CDR2 YSLEER. The chain's CDR3 is CASSPNRDRSNYGYTF. CDR3 DNA sequence: TGCGCCAGCAGCCCAAACCGGGACAGATCTAACTATGGCTACACCTTC.

This rearrangement joins TRBV9 to TRBJ2-2; 8 bases match TRBD1. The V and J ends lost 6 bases and 6 bases, in that order; junction bases with no gene match: 10. The CDR3 is 15 residues long. CDR1 SGDLS and CDR2 YYNGEE come from the germline V gene. In DNA form, the CDR3 reads TGTGCCAGCACCTTGGGACAGGCTGGCTCCGGGGAGCTGTTTTTT. Its protein product is CASTLGQAGSGELFF.

The chain couples TRBV6-5 to TRBJ2-2; tentatively, D is TRBD2 (6 bases). CDR3 length: 14 residues. Germline assignment: CDR1 MNHEY and CDR2 SVGAGI. V was shortened by 6 bases and J by 0 bases, with 8 bases between the two germline ends. CDR3 DNA: TGTGCCAGCAGCGCGGGGACGAACACCGGGGAGCTGTTTTTT. Its protein product is CASSAGTNTGELFF.

The chain couples TRBV9 to TRBJ2-1; D gene uncertain. The germline CDR1 and CDR2 sequences are SGDLS and YYNGEE. V lost 1 base to trimming and J lost 3 bases, with 8 bases between them. The CDR3 has 14 residues. CDR3 nucleotides: TGTGCCAGCAGCGTACAATCAGGCTACAATGAGCAGTTCTTC. Its protein is CASSVQSGYNEQFF.

V is TRBV20-1 and J is TRBJ2-1, with 7 positions matching TRBD1. Germline-derived CDR1 and CDR2 are DFQATT and SNEGSKA (reference sequence). Losses at the gene ends were 6 bases for V and 9 bases for J; bases not matched to a gene: 17. The CDR3 covers 15 residues. As DNA, the CDR3 is TGCAGTGCCGAGATCCGGACAGGTCAACTCCCTGAGCAGTTCTTC. Residues: CSAEIRTGQLPEQFF.

The chain has TRBV20-1 and TRBJ2-7; no definite D call. The CDR3 has 15 amino acids. The V and J ends lost 0 bases and 1 base respectively, with 13 bases between them. Per germline, CDR1 DFQATT and CDR2 SNEGSKA (reference sequence). This CDR3 reads CSAREGSLGSYEQYF. In DNA, the CDR3 is TGCAGTGCTAGAGAGGGGTCCCTGGGATCCTACGAGCAGTACTTC.